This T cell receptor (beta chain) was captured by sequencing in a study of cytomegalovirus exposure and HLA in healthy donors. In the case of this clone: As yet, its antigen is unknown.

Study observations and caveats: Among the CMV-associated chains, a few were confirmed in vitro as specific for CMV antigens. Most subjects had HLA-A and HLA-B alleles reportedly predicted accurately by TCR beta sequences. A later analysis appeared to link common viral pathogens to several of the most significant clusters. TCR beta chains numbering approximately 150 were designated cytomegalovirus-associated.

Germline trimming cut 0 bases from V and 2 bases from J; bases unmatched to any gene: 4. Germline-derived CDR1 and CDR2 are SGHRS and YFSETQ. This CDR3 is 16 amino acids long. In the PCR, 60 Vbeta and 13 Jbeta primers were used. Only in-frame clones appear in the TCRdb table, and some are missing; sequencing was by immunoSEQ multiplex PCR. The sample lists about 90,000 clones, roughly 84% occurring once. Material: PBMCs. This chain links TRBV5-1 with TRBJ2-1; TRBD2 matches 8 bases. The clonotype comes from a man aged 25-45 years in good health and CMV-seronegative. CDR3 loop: CASSLAGGGPYNEQFF. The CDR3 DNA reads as TGCGCCAGCAGCTTGGCGGGCGGGGGGCCCTACAATGAGCAGTTCTTC.